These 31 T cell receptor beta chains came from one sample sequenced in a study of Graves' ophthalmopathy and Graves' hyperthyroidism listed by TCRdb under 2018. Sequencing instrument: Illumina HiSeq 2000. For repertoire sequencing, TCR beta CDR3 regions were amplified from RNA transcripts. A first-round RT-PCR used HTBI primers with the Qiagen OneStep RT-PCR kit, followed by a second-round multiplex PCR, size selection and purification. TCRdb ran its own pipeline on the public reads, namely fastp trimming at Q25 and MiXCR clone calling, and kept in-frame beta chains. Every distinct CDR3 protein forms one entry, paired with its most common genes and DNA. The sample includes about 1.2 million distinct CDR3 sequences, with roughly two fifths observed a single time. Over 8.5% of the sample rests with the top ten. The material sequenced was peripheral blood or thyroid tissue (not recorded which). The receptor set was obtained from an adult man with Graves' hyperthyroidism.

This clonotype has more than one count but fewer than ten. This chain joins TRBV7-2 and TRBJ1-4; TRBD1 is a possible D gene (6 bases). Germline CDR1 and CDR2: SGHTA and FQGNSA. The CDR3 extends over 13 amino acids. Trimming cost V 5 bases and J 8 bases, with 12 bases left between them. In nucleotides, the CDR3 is TGTGCCAGCAGCCGGACAGTTGCCGAAAAACTGTTTTTT. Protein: CASSRTVAEKLFF.

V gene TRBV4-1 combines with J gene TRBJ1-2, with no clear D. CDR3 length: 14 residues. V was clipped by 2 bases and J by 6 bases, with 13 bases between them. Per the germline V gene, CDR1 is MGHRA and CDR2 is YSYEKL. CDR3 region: CASSQIGLRNGYTF. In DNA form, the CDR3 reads TGCGCCAGCAGCCAAATTGGGCTGAGAAATGGCTACACCTTC.

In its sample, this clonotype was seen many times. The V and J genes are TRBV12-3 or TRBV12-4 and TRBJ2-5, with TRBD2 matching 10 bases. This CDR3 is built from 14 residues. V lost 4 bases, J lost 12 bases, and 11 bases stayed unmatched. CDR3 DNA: TGTGCCAGCAGTTGGGGGGTAGCGGGAGGCCCTAAGTACTTC. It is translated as CASSWGVAGGPKYF.

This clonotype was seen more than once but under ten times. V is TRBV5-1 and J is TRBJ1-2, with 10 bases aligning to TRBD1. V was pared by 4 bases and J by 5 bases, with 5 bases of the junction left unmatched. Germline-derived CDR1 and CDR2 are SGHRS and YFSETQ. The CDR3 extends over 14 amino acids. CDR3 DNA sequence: TGCGCCAGCAGCACGAAGGACAGGGGGTATGGCTACACCTTC. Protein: CASSTKDRGYGYTF.

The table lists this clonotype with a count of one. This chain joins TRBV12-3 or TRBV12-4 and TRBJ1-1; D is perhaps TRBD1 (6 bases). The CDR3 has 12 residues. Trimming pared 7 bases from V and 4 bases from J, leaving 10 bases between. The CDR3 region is CASTRTVTEAFF. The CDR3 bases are TGTGCCAGCACGCGGACAGTCACTGAAGCTTTCTTT.

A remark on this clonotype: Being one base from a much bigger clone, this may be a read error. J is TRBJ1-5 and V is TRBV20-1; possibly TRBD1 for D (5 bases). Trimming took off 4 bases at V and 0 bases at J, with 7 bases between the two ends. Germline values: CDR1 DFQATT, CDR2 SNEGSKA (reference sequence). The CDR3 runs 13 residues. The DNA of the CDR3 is TGCAGTGCTATAGGGGATAGCAATCAGCCCCAGCATTTT. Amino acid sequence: CSAIGDSNQPQHF.

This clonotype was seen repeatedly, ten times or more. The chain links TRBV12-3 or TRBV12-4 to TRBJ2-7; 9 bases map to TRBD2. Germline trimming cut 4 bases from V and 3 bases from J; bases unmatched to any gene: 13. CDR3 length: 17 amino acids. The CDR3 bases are TGTGCCAGCAGTTCCCTCTCGTGGCGGGAGGGTCGCTACGAGCAGTACTTC. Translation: CASSSLSWREGRYEQYF.

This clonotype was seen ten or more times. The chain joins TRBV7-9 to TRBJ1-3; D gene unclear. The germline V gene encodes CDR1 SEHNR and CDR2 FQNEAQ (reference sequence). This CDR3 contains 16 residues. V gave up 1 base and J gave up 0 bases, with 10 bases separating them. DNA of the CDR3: TGTGCCAGCAGCTTAGGGTCGCCGAGCTCTGGAAACACCATATATTTT. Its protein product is CASSLGSPSSGNTIYF. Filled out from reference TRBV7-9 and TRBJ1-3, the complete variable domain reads DTGVSQNPRHKITKRGQNVTFRCDPISEHNRLYWYRQTLGQGPEFLTYFQNEAQLEKSRLLSDRFSAERPKGSFSTLEIQRTEQGDSAMYLCASSLGSPSSGNTIYFGEGSWLTVV.

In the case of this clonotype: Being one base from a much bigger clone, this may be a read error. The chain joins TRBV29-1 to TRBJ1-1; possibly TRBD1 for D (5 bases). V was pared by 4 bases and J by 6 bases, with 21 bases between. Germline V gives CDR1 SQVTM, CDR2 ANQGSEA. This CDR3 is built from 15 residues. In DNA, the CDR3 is TGCAGCGTTGCGCCGACCCGCGGGGGGGGGGCTGAAGCTTTCTTT. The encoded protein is CSVAPTRGGGAEAFF.

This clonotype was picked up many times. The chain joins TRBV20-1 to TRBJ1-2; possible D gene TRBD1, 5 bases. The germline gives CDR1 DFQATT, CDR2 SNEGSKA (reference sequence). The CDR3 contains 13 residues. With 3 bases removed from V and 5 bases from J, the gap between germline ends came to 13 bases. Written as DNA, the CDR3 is TGCAGTGCTAGTAACCCGACAGATTATGGCTACACCTTC. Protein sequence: CSASNPTDYGYTF.

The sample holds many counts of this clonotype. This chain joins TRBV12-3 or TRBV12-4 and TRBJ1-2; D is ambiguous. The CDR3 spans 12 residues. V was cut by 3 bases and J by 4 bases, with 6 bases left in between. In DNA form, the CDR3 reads TGTGCCAGCAGTTTTGGAGGCTATGGCTACACCTTC. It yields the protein CASSFGGYGYTF.

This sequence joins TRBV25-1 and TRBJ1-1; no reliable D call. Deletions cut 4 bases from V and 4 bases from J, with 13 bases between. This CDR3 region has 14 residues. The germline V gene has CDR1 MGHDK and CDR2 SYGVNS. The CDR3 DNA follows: TGTGCCAGCAGTGCTAGAGTTGGTTCCACTGAAGCTTTCTTT. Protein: CASSARVGSTEAFF.

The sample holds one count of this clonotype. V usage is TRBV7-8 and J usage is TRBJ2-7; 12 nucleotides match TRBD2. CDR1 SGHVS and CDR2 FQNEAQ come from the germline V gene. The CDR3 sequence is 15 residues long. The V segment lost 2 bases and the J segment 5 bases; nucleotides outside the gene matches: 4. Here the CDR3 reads CASSLRLAGAHEQYF. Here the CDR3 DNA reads TGTGCCAGCAGCTTAAGACTAGCGGGAGCCCACGAGCAGTACTTC.

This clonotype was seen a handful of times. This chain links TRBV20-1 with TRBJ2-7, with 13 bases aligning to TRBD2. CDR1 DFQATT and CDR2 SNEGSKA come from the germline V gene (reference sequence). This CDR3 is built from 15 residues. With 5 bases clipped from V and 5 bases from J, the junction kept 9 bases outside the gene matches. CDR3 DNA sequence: TGCAGTGCTCTCGGGACTAGCGGGATCGAGGACGAGCAGTACTTC. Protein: CSALGTSGIEDEQYF.

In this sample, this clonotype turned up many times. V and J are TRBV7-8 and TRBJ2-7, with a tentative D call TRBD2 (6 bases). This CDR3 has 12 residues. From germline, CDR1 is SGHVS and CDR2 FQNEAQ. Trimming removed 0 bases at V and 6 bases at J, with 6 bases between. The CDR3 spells CASSLAGGEQYF. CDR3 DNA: TGTGCCAGCAGCTTAGCCGGGGGCGAGCAGTACTTC.

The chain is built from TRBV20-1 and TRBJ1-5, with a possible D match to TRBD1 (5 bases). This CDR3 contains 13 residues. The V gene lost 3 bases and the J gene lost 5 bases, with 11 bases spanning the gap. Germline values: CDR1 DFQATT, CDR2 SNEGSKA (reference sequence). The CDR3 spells CSASSGVDQPQHF. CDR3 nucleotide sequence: TGCAGTGCTAGTTCGGGGGTTGATCAGCCCCAGCATTTT.

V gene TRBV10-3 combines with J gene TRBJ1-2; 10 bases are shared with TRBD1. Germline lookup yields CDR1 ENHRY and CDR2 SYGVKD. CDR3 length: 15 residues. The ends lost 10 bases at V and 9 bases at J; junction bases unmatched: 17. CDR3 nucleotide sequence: TGTGCCAGCACCCTACGGAGGGACAGGGGCAGTAGCTACACCTTC. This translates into CASTLRRDRGSSYTF.

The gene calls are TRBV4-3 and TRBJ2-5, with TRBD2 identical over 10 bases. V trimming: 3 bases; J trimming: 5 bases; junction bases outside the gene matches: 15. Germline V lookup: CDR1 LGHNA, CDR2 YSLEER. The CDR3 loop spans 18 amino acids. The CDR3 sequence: CASSHPLGGAGGIETQYF. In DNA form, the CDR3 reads TGCGCCAGCAGCCACCCCCTGGGGGGAGCGGGGGGGATTGAGACCCAGTACTTC.

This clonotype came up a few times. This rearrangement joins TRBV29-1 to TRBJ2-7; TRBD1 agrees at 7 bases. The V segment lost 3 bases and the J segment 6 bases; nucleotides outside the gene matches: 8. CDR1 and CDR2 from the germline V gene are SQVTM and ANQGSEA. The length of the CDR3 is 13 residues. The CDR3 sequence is CSVDTDRAGEQYF. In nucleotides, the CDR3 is TGCAGCGTTGACACTGACAGGGCGGGCGAGCAGTACTTC.

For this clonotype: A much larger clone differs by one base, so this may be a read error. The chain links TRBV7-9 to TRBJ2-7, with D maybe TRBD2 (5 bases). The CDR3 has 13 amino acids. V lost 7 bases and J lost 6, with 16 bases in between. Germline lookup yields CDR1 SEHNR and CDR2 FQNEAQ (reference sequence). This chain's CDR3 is CASTRSGECEQYF. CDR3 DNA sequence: TGTGCCAGCACCCGAAGCGGAGAATGCGAGCAGTACTTC.

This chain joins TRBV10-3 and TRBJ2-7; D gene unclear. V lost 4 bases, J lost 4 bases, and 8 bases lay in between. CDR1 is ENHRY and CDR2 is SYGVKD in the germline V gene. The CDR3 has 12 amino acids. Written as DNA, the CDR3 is TGTGCCATCAGTGTTAGTACGTACGAGCAGTACTTC. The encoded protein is CAISVSTYEQYF.

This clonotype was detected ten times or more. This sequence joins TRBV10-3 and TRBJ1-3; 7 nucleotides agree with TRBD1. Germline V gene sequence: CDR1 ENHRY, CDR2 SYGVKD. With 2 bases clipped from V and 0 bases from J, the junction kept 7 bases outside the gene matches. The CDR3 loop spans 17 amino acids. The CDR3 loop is CAISEPFDRDSGNTIYF. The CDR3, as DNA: TGTGCCATCAGTGAGCCCTTTGACAGGGACTCTGGAAACACCATATATTTT.

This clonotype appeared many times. The CDR3, as DNA: TGTGCCAGCAGCTTCTCGGGGGAGACCCAGTACTTC. It encodes CASSFSGETQYF. The chain combines TRBV7-7 with TRBJ2-5; D might be TRBD2 (5 bases). There are 12 residues in the CDR3. V lost 3 bases and J lost 5, with 7 bases in between. Looked up from germline, CDR1 is SSHAT and CDR2 is FNYEAQ (reference sequence).

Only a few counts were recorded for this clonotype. Here the CDR3 DNA reads TGTGCCAGCAGCTCAAGAGGGGGGGATAGCAATCAGCCCCAGCATTTT. Amino acids: CASSSRGGDSNQPQHF. This rearrangement joins TRBV7-8 to TRBJ1-5, with D perhaps matching TRBD1 (6 bases). This CDR3 has 16 residues. V lost 4 bases to trimming and J lost 0 bases, with 13 bases between them. Germline V gene lookup returns CDR1 SGHVS and CDR2 FQNEAQ. The full variable domain, in which reference TRBV7-8 and TRBJ1-5 provide the parts outside the CDR3, is GAGVSQSPRYKVAKRGQDVALRCDPISGHVSLFWYQQALGQGPEFLTYFQNEAQLDKSGLPSDRFFAERPEGSVSTLKIQRTQQEDSAVYLCASSSRGGDSNQPQHFGDGTRLSIL.

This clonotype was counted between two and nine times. Here the CDR3 reads CASRRYRGKRKAFF. The CDR3 nucleotides are TGTGCCAGCAGAAGGTACAGGGGAAAGCGAAAAGCTTTCTTT. This sequence joins TRBV12-3 or TRBV12-4 and TRBJ1-1, with 7 bases identical to TRBD1. CDR3 length: 14 amino acids. V was pared by 6 bases and J by 9 bases, with 13 bases of the junction left unmatched.

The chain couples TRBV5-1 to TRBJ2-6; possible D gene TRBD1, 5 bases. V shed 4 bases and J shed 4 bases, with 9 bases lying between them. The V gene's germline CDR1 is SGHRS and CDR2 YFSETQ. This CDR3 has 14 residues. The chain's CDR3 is CASSARQGANVLTF. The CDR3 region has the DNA TGCGCCAGCAGCGCTCGACAGGGGGCCAACGTCCTGACTTTC.

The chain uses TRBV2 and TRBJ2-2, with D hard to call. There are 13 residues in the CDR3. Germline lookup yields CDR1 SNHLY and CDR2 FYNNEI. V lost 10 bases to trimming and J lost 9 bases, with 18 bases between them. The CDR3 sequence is CATRPDVQRELFF. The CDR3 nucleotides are TGTGCCACCAGACCGGACGTCCAACGGGAGCTGTTTTTT.

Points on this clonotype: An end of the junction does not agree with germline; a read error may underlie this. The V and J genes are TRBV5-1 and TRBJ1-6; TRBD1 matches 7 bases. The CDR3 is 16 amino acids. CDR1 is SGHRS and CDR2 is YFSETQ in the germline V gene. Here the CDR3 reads CASGLSGGSYNSPLHF. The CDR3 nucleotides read TGTGCCAGCGGCTTGTCAGGGGGGTCCTATAATTCACCCCTCCACTTT. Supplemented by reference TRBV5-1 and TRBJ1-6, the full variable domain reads KAGVTQTPRYLIKTRGQQVTLSCSPISGHRSVSWYQQTPGQGLQFLFEYFSETQRNKGNFPGRFSGRQFSNSRSEMNVSTLELGDSALYLCASGLSGGSYNSPLHFGNGTRLTVT.

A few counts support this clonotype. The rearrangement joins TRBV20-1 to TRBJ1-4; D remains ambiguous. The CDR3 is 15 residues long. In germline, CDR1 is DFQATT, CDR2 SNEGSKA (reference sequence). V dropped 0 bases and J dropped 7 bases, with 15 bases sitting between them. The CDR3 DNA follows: TGCAGTGCTAGAGATGCCGGGTCGACGGGTGAAAAACTGTTTTTT. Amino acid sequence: CSARDAGSTGEKLFF.

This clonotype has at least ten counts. Written as DNA, the CDR3 is TGCAGCTCGAGGGGTGGGACTAGCGGGACCGGGGAGCTGTTTTTT. Translated, it gives CSSRGGTSGTGELFF. V and J are TRBV29-1 and TRBJ2-2, with TRBD2 matching 12 bases. The J segment lost 5 bases and the V segment lost 8 bases, leaving 9 bases of the junction unmatched. The length of the CDR3 is 15 residues. Per the germline V gene, CDR1 is SQVTM and CDR2 is ANQGSEA.

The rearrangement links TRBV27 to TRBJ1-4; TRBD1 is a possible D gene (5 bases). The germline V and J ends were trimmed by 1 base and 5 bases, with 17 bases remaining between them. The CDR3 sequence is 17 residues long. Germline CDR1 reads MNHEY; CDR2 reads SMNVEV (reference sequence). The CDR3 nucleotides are TGTGCCAGCAGTTTATTTTATCCGGGACCGACGAATGAAAAACTGTTTTTT. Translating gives CASSLFYPGPTNEKLFF.